The 32 T cell receptor beta chains presented below share a single source sample, sequenced in a study of human T cells and chemical hapten exposure. Total RNA was isolated from whole blood that had not been fractionated. Unique molecular identifiers were affixed to discrete cDNA molecules within the library. TCRdb re-called the reads with MiXCR, one entry per CDR3 protein. The sample consists of around 120,000 distinct CDR3 sequences, about 7.7% of them appearing once. Sequenced sample: whole blood. These receptors originate from a human donor in good health. Some clones in this sample may be carry-over from other donors' samples.

V gene TRBV7-2 combines with J gene TRBJ1-1; D ambiguous. The CDR3 is 15 residues long. Per the germline V gene, CDR1 is SGHTA and CDR2 is FQGNSA. Deletions cut 5 bases from V and 5 bases from J, with 18 bases between. The CDR3 sequence is CASSLLDRPRTEAFF. The DNA for the CDR3 is TGTGCCAGCAGCCTCCTGGACCGCCCGAGAACTGAAGCTTTCTTT.

This clonotype was picked up a small number of times. The V gene is TRBV3-1, the J gene TRBJ2-6; D is uncertain. The CDR3 contains 16 residues. Per the germline V gene, CDR1 is LGHDT and CDR2 is YNNKEL (reference sequence). The germline V and J ends were trimmed by 3 bases and 0 bases, with 9 bases remaining between them. The CDR3 DNA is TGTGCCAGCAGCCAGGCGCAGACCTCTGGGGCCAACGTCCTGACTTTC. Protein: CASSQAQTSGANVLTF.

This clonotype has a count of ten or more. The genes are TRBV20-1 and TRBJ2-2, with 8 bases identical to TRBD1. V shed 5 bases, J shed 6 bases, and the junction held 8 bases outside the gene matches. This CDR3 region has 14 residues. In germline, CDR1 is DFQATT, CDR2 SNEGSKA (reference sequence). CDR3 in DNA: TGCAGTGCTTCTCGGACAGGGACGGCCGGGGAGCTGTTTTTT. Its protein product is CSASRTGTAGELFF.

This clonotype was picked up many times. V is TRBV5-4 and J is TRBJ1-1, with D tentatively TRBD1 (6 bases). V dropped 1 base and J dropped 8 bases, with 12 bases sitting between them. Germline loops: CDR1 SGHNT, CDR2 YYREEE (reference sequence). This CDR3 spans 13 amino acids. This CDR3 reads CASSLSGGSEAFF. The CDR3 DNA follows: TGTGCCAGCAGCTTGTCCGGGGGCAGCGAAGCTTTCTTT.

The sample holds a few counts of this clonotype. This chain connects TRBV29-1 to TRBJ2-2; TRBD2 is a possible D gene (5 bases). This CDR3 contains 15 residues. Germline V lookup: CDR1 SQVTM, CDR2 ANQGSEA. V dropped 7 bases and J dropped 0 bases, with 15 bases sitting between them. This CDR3 reads CSAEGPPPNTGELFF. In DNA form, the CDR3 reads TGCAGCGCCGAGGGCCCCCCCCCGAACACCGGGGAGCTGTTTTTT.

In regard to this clonotype: An end of the junction differs from the germline gene, which may be a read error. The V and J genes are TRBV4-2 and TRBJ2-3; TRBD1 matches at 8 bases. CDR1 is LGHNA, CDR2 YNFKEQ, per germline. The CDR3 has 16 amino acids. The CDR3 is CVSSQGQGMGTDTQYF. DNA for the CDR3: TGTGTCAGCAGCCAAGGACAGGGTATGGGCACAGATACGCAGTATTTT.

In this sample, this clonotype turned up many times. The V gene is TRBV10-3, the J gene TRBJ2-7; 8 bases map to TRBD2. Looked up from germline, CDR1 is ENHRY and CDR2 is SYGVKD. The CDR3 length is 14 residues. The CDR3 DNA sequence: TGTGCATCCTCGGGGGGGGAGTACTCCTACGAGCAGTACTTC. Protein sequence: CASSGGEYSYEQYF.

The table lists this clonotype with a few counts. The V and J genes are TRBV7-8 and TRBJ2-7; the match to TRBD1 covers 9 bases. The CDR3 runs 16 residues. Germline trimming cut 4 bases from V and 5 bases from J; bases unmatched to any gene: 12. Per the germline V gene, CDR1 is SGHVS and CDR2 is FQNEAQ. Written as DNA, the CDR3 is TGTGCCAGCAGCTCCCATGCGGGACAGGGTTACAACGAGCAGTACTTC. Translated, it gives CASSSHAGQGYNEQYF.

V is TRBV27 and J is TRBJ2-5, with D perhaps TRBD1 or TRBD2 (5 bases each). Germline assignment: CDR1 MNHEY and CDR2 SMNVEV (reference sequence). Between the trimmed V and J ends, which lost 5 bases and 4 bases, there was a span of 32 bases. This CDR3 spans 20 amino acids. The CDR3 is CASSPPRSIAPGRWTETQYF. CDR3 DNA sequence: TGTGCCAGCAGTCCCCCCAGGTCCATAGCGCCGGGACGGTGGACAGAGACCCAGTACTTC.

This sequence joins TRBV21-1 and TRBJ1-1; TRBD1, the table's D call, lacks a check against the DNA. TRBV21-1 is noted as a pseudogene. This CDR3 has 12 amino acids. DNA for the CDR3: TGTGCCGGGGAGAGGGGATCCACTGAAGCTTTCTTT. The encoded protein is CAGERGSTEAFF.

A few counts support this clonotype. CDR3: CSARGRLSYEQYF. DNA of the CDR3: TGCAGTGCTAGAGGCCGTTTATCCTACGAGCAGTACTTC. The chain has TRBV20-1 and TRBJ2-7; the D is unclear. Trimming shortened V by 1 base and J by 1 base, and 8 bases separated the two germline ends. This CDR3 contains 13 residues. The V gene's germline CDR1 is DFQATT and CDR2 SNEGSKA (reference sequence).

This clonotype appeared a few times. The rearrangement joins TRBV2 to TRBJ1-1; D is unclear. Germline values: CDR1 SNHLY, CDR2 FYNNEI. The length of the CDR3 is 12 residues. Trimming pared 7 bases from V and 2 bases from J, leaving 8 bases between. As DNA, the CDR3 is TGTGCCAGCACGAGACAAAACACTGAAGCTTTCTTT. Residues: CASTRQNTEAFF.

The table lists this clonotype with a few counts. The genes are TRBV6-6 and TRBJ1-6, with D possibly matching TRBD1 (6 bases). This CDR3 has 15 residues. Per germline, CDR1 MNHNY and CDR2 SVGAGI (reference sequence). V was clipped by 4 bases and J by 7 bases, with 14 bases between them. In DNA, the CDR3 is TGTGCCAGCAGTTCCGCCGGGACAAGGAATTCACCCCTCCACTTT. Amino acid sequence: CASSSAGTRNSPLHF.

The chain has TRBV9 and TRBJ2-1; D unresolved. Deletions cut 4 bases from V and 4 bases from J, with 18 bases between. The CDR3 totals 16 residues. Germline CDR1 and CDR2: SGDLS and YYNGEE. The CDR3 sequence is CASSRLDGTGYNEQFF. Here the CDR3 DNA reads TGTGCCAGCAGCAGATTAGACGGTACTGGTTACAATGAGCAGTTCTTC.

This clonotype was counted many times. The J gene is TRBJ2-7, the V gene TRBV20-1; 7 nucleotides line up with TRBD1. CDR3 size: 17 residues. Germline CDR1 reads DFQATT; CDR2 reads SNEGSKA (reference sequence). The J segment lost 0 bases and the V segment lost 1 base, leaving 12 bases of the junction unmatched. In DNA form, the CDR3 reads TGCAGTGCTAGAGGTAACTTAGGGACAGAGAGCTCCTACGAGCAGTACTTC. This gives the protein CSARGNLGTESSYEQYF.

The V call is TRBV4-3, the J call TRBJ2-3, with no clear D. This CDR3 has 15 residues. Per germline, CDR1 LGHNA and CDR2 YSLEER. Trimming took 0 bases from V and 1 from J, leaving 8 bases between them. CDR3 sequence: CASSQDHGGTDTQYF. The CDR3 region has the DNA TGCGCCAGCAGCCAAGACCATGGGGGCACAGATACGCAGTATTTT.

This chain connects TRBV20-1 to TRBJ1-3; maybe TRBD1 (5 bases). With 1 base removed from V and 4 bases from J, the gap between germline ends came to 14 bases. Germline V gene sequence: CDR1 DFQATT, CDR2 SNEGSKA (reference sequence). There are 15 residues in the CDR3. The CDR3 sequence is CSARAPPGRGNTIYF. The CDR3 nucleotides read TGCAGTGCTAGAGCCCCGCCAGGGCGGGGAAACACCATATATTTT.

CDR3 sequence (DNA): TGTGCCAGCAGCTTAACTGGACAGGGTACGAATGAGCAGTTCTTC. Its protein product is CASSLTGQGTNEQFF. The chain joins TRBV11-2 to TRBJ2-1; 8 nucleotides align to TRBD1. Germline lookup yields CDR1 SGHAT and CDR2 FQNNGV. This CDR3 has 15 amino acids. V gave up 2 bases and J gave up 7 bases; unmatched junction bases: 7.

The sample holds a few counts of this clonotype. CDR3 sequence: CASSELAGGHRPAHTQYF. The CDR3 DNA is TGTGCCAGCAGTGAACTAGCGGGGGGGCATAGACCCGCTCATACGCAGTATTTT. This chain links TRBV6-5 with TRBJ2-3; 13 bases agree with TRBD2. The V gene end was trimmed by 5 bases and the J gene end by 7 bases; junction bases not matched to a gene: 15. The CDR3 sequence is 18 residues long. The germline CDR1 and CDR2 sequences are MNHEY and SVGAGI.

This clonotype has a handful of counts. The chain joins TRBV3-1 to TRBJ1-6; unclear D gene. CDR1 is LGHDT, CDR2 YNNKEL, per germline (reference sequence). The CDR3 has 14 amino acids. V was trimmed by 4 bases and J by 7 bases, leaving 11 bases between them. The CDR3 sequence is CASSLRVGNSPLHF. In DNA, the CDR3 is TGTGCCAGCAGCCTGAGGGTAGGAAATTCACCCCTCCACTTT.

This clonotype was seen a few times. The J gene is TRBJ1-5, the V gene TRBV6-4, with D uncertain. Trimming took 5 bases from V and 4 from J, leaving 9 bases between them. Germline CDR1 reads MRHNA; CDR2 reads SNTAGT. The CDR3 contains 13 residues. CDR3 sequence (DNA): TGTGCCAGCAGTCCGGCGGATAATCAGCCCCAGCATTTT. As protein: CASSPADNQPQHF.

This clonotype came up many times. The CDR3 spells CASSFGQGFDNYGYTF. CDR3 DNA sequence: TGTGCCAGCAGTTTCGGACAGGGCTTTGATAACTATGGCTACACCTTC. J is TRBJ1-2 and V is TRBV2; 8 positions agree with TRBD1. The CDR3 contains 16 residues. Germline V gene data show CDR1 as SNHLY and CDR2 as FYNNEI. V shed 5 bases and J 1 base; nucleotides not matched to a gene: 9.

This clonotype was seen at least ten times. V usage is TRBV6-6 and J usage is TRBJ2-7, with D perhaps matching TRBD2 (5 bases). CDR1 is MNHNY and CDR2 is SVGAGI in the germline V gene (reference sequence). CDR3 length: 12 residues. V lost 8 bases, J lost 0 bases, and 8 bases lay in between. CDR3 sequence: CASGGSSYEQYF. The CDR3 DNA is TGTGCCAGCGGTGGGAGCTCCTACGAGCAGTACTTC.

Turning to this clonotype: The junction does not match germline at one end; this may be a read error. The rearrangement links TRBV4-3 to TRBJ1-6; 8 bases agree with TRBD1. The CDR3 spans 14 residues. Germline loops: CDR1 LGHNA, CDR2 YSLEER. CDR3 protein: CASSLDRVDSPLPF. In DNA form, the CDR3 reads TGCGCCAGCAGCCTGGACAGGGTTGATTCACCCCTCCCCTTT.

At least ten counts were recorded for this clonotype. V and J are TRBV5-1 and TRBJ2-3; D is ambiguous. The germline CDR1 and CDR2 sequences are SGHRS and YFSETQ. This CDR3 has 15 residues. Deletions cut 0 bases from V and 0 bases from J, with 8 bases between. The CDR3 sequence is CASSLGDFSTDTQYF. The CDR3 DNA is TGCGCCAGCAGCTTGGGTGACTTTAGCACAGATACGCAGTATTTT.

This clonotype was seen many times. The chain carries TRBV6-5 and TRBJ1-4; D is unresolved. V lost 0 bases and J 5 bases, leaving 1 base between the germline ends. CDR3 length: 12 amino acids. Germline CDR1 MNHEY, CDR2 SVGAGI. In nucleotides, the CDR3 is TGTGCCAGCAGTTACTCCAATGAAAAACTGTTTTTT. Translating gives CASSYSNEKLFF.

This clonotype showed up just a few times. The rearrangement uses TRBV3-1 and TRBJ2-7, with TRBD1 as a possible D gene (5 bases). Germline CDR1 is LGHDT and CDR2 is YNNKEL (reference sequence). V was clipped by 4 bases and J by 3 bases, with 10 bases between them. There are 13 residues in the CDR3. CDR3 in DNA: TGTGCCAGCAGCCGGACATTTGACTACGAGCAGTACTTC. Its protein is CASSRTFDYEQYF.

In the case of this clonotype: This may come from a read error, since a much larger clone is one base off. The genes are TRBV25-1 and TRBJ1-5, with no clear D. Germline lookup yields CDR1 MGHDK and CDR2 SYGVNS. The CDR3 extends over 15 amino acids. The CDR3 region is CASSVRGRSNQPQNF. CDR3 DNA sequence: TGTGCCAGCAGTGTGCGAGGGCGGAGCAATCAGCCCCAGAATTTT.

V gene TRBV20-1 combines with J gene TRBJ2-1; perhaps TRBD2 as D (5 bases). Trimming left V 5 bases short and J 6 bases short, with 14 bases between. In germline, CDR1 is DFQATT, CDR2 SNEGSKA (reference sequence). The CDR3 is made up of 13 amino acids. The CDR3 DNA follows: TGCAGTGCTCCCTCCCGGGGTCGCAATGAGCAGTTCTTC. Amino acid sequence: CSAPSRGRNEQFF.

This clonotype was picked up many times. The CDR3 region has the DNA TGTGCCAGCAGTTACTCGAGAGACTCCGAGCAGTACTTC. Its protein product is CASSYSRDSEQYF. V gene TRBV6-5 combines with J gene TRBJ2-7; D is unresolved. The CDR3 is made up of 13 amino acids. Trimming removed 0 bases at V and 6 bases at J, with 9 bases between. The germline V gene has CDR1 MNHEY and CDR2 SVGAGI.

This clonotype was counted ten times or more. The chain combines TRBV5-1 with TRBJ2-1, with D possibly being TRBD2 (7 bases). This CDR3 spans 16 amino acids. The V end was cut by 0 bases, the J end by 6 bases, with 16 bases between. Germline CDR1 reads SGHRS; CDR2 reads YFSETQ. Here the CDR3 reads CASSLAGGGSVNEQFF. DNA of the CDR3: TGCGCCAGCAGCTTGGCCGGGGGCGGGAGTGTCAATGAGCAGTTCTTC.

This clonotype was observed many times. The V and J genes are TRBV6-5 and TRBJ1-2; 7 bases match TRBD1. Germline V lookup: CDR1 MNHEY, CDR2 SVGAGI. The CDR3 extends over 13 amino acids. V was clipped by 4 bases and J by 2 bases; unmatched bases: 1. The CDR3 nucleotides are TGTGCCAGCAGTTGGACAGGAAACTATGGCTACACCTTC. It translates to CASSWTGNYGYTF.